This T cell receptor (beta chain) comes out of a study of Graves' ophthalmopathy and Graves' hyperthyroidism (dated by TCRdb to 2017 to 2018). With regard to the full study: Peripheral blood was collected at initial diagnosis, prior to any treatment. The study used TCR beta repertoire signatures to distinguish Graves' ophthalmopathy from Graves' hyperthyroidism and to predict progression to ophthalmopathy. In total, 135 blood samples were TCR-sequenced: approximately 42 ophthalmopathy, some 80 hyperthyroidism and some 17 hyperthyroidism-to-ophthalmopathy patients. To explore V-J signatures that separate ophthalmopathy from hyperthyroidism, a discovery set of approximately 100 patients was enrolled, consisting of about 43 with ophthalmopathy and 57 with stable hyperthyroidism. The independent validation cohort included some 19 hyperthyroidism patients plus 17 patients who later progressed from hyperthyroidism to ophthalmopathy. In five to seven hyperthyroidism patients, the T-cell repertoire of thyroid tissue was compared with the T-cell repertoire of blood. Following sampling, methimazole starting at 30 mg daily was administered to hyperthyroidism patients, and high-dose intravenous methylprednisolone was administered to ophthalmopathy patients. On the study overall, not on this receptor specifically: Most expanded thyroid clonotypes with a frequency above 0.001 also appeared in blood, which suggests that blood repertoires may reflect the immune response in the thyroid. The 13-signature model separated ophthalmopathy from stable hyperthyroidism with approximately 90% sensitivity and roughly 84% specificity in cross-validation, and 80%/75% in the test set. In validation, the model predicted ophthalmopathy progression with 70.59% sensitivity and about 77% specificity; some 13 predicted patients were CT-confirmed with GO in a median of about 6.2 months. No statistical method was used to set the sample size in advance, and the investigators knew which group each participant was assigned to.

The ophthalmopathy patients had moderately to severely active disease, with a Clinical Activity Score of 3 or higher, a NOSPECS grade of 4 or higher, and a disease duration of less than 3 months. Patients with other autoimmune diseases, uncontrolled infections, pregnancy or lactation were excluded. Clinical symptoms, serum thyroxine, TRAb, thyroid ultrasound and orbital computed tomography formed the basis of the diagnosis. PBMCs were isolated from about 10 ml of fresh peripheral blood by Ficoll-Paque density gradient centrifugation. Total RNA was extracted with Trizol reagent and quality-checked on an Agilent 2100 Bioanalyzer. Relative to germline, V is 2 bases shorter and J is 5 bases shorter, with 12 bases between their ends. From cysteine to phenylalanine, the CDR3 is 14 amino acids long. CDR3 DNA only is kept here, 42 bases in frame from base 1. The table lists this clonotype with a few counts. Which antigen it targets is not known. Per-base quality was not reported, and no clone a single base away is much larger than it.

For repertoire sequencing, TCR beta CDR3 regions were amplified from RNA transcripts. The first round of RT-PCR was done with HTBI primers and the Qiagen OneStep RT-PCR kit, and was followed by a second round of multiplex PCR, then size selection and purification. Sequencing of the libraries was carried out on an Illumina HiSeq2000 in paired-end mode with 100 bp reads. Per the authors' processing: SOAPnuke was used to process the reads, removing any read that contained adapters or uncalled bases, had a mean Phred below 15, or lacked an exact match to the constant primer or identifier. COPE v1.2.5 was used to merge high-quality paired reads. Each unique nucleotide sequence was defined as a clonotype, and clonotypes were aligned to IMGT TRB V, D and J references with MiTCR v1.1. The analysis was limited to V-J combinations with a frequency above 0.0001, which together covered 99.2% of repertoires. A TCR clonal expansion and chaos score per V-J combination was defined as the ratio of F50 clonal expansion to chaos observed in the TCRdist matrix. Welch's t-statistics and random forest were used to narrow the features down to approximately 13 V-J combinations, which were then fed into a naive Bayes classifier. The similarity between thyroid and blood repertoires was quantified using the Morisita-Horn index. The public reads were run again by TCRdb, first through fastp at Q25 and then through MiXCR, and only productive beta chains were kept. Rows matching on CDR3 protein sequence are summarized as one entry with the most common DNA and genes. The V and J calls shown here were made by TCRdb, not taken from the authors' results. In this sample the table shows about 700,000 distinct CDR3 sequences, 40% of which occur a single time. Approximately 46% of the sample belongs to the ten largest clones.

Sequences were obtained from peripheral blood. The rearranged chain carries TRBV12-3 or TRBV12-4 and TRBJ1-1; 5 matching bases give a weak D call of TRBD1. The sequence derives from an adult man with Graves' ophthalmopathy. For the CDR3, the sequence is CASSLKREGTEAFF. The nucleotide sequence is TGTGCCAGCAGTTTAAAGAGAGAGGGGACTGAAGCTTTCTTT.